The source of this TCR beta chain is a study of cytotoxic CD8 clonotypes in ibrutinib-treated CLL. The assay was immunoSEQ multiplex PCR, and TCRdb's table has in-frame clones only and misses some. The sample includes some 150,000 clones, 75% to 85% of them seen just once. The germline V gene encodes CDR1 SGDLS and CDR2 YYNGEE. The CDR3 extends over 15 amino acids. V was trimmed by 4 bases and J by 0 bases, leaving 13 bases between them. The sequence derives from a human donor with chronic lymphocytic leukemia. This chain uses TRBV9 with TRBJ1-1, with D tentatively TRBD1 (6 bases). The sequences come from PBMCs, collected after 12 months of ibrutinib treatment. CDR3 residues: CASSTMTGVNTEAFF. For the CDR3, the DNA is TGTGCCAGCAGCACGATGACAGGAGTGAACACTGAAGCTTTCTTT.